In its sample, the clone carrying this TCR beta chain was seen a few times. Its antigen is currently unknown. This CDR3 is 15 amino acids long. Trimming took 0 bases from V and 0 from J, leaving 6 bases between them. Per the germline V gene, CDR1 is SGDLS and CDR2 is YYNGEE. They built TCR cDNA with 5'RACE template switching, a step that put in a universal primer site and UMIs. TCRdb passed the 5' RACE reads through MiXCR, listing each CDR3 protein once. Of just under 600,000 distinct CDR3 sequences in the sample, less than 15% were seen once. These data originate in a study of T cells after yellow fever vaccination. Study in general: Some fractions had low cell numbers, and these were prepared with SMART-Seq v4 Ultra Low Input.

Study outcomes and limitations: Clonotypes appearing in both CD4 and CD8 compartments existed, and their share was small.

Material: PBMCs, obtained on the day of the yellow fever booster vaccination. The TCR comes from a man between 25 and 39 years old who received the YFV17D yellow fever vaccine. This chain joins TRBV9 and TRBJ2-2, with no clear D. CDR3 loop: CASSVAAANTGELFF. CDR3 nucleotides: TGTGCCAGCAGCGTAGCGGCTGCGAACACCGGGGAGCTGTTTTTT.